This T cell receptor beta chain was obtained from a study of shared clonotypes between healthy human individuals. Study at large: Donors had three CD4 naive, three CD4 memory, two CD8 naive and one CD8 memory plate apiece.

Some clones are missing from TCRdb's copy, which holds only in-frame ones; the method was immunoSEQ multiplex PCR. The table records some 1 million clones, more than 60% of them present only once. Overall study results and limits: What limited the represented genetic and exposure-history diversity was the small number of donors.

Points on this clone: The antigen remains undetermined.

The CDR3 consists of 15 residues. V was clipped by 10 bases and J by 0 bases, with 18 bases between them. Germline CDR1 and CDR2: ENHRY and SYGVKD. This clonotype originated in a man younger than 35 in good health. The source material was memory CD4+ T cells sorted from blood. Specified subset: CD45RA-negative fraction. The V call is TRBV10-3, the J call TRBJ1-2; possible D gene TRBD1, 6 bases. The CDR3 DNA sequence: TGTGCCACCCAGGGGCCGGTTGGAACTAACTATGGCTACACCTTC. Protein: CATQGPVGTNYGYTF.